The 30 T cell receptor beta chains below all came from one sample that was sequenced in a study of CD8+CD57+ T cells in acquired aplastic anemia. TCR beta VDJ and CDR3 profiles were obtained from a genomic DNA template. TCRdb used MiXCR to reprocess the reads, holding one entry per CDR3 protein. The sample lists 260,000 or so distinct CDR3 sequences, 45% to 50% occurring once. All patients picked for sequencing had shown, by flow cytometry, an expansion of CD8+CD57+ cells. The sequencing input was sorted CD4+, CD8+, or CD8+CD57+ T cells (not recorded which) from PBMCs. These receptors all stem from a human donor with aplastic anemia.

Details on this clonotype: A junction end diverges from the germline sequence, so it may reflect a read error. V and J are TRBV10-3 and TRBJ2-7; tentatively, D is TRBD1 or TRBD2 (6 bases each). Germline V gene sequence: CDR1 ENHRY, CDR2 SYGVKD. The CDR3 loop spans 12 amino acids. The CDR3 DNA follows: TGTGGCATCAGCTCGGGGGCCCACGAGCAGTACTTC. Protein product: CGISSGAHEQYF.

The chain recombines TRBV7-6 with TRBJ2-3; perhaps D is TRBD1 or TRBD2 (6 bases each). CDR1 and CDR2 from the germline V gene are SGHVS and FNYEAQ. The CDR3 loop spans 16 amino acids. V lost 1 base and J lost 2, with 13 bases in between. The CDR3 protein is CASSLEGGMNTDTQYF. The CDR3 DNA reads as TGTGCCAGCAGCTTAGAGGGGGGCATGAACACAGATACGCAGTATTTT.

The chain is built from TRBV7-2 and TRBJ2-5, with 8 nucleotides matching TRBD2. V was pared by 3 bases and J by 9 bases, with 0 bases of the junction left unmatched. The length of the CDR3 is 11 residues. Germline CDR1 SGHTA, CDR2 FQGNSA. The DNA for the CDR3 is TGTGCCAGCAGCTTCGGGGGGGCCCAGTACTTC. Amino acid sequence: CASSFGGAQYF.

Here the CDR3 reads CAIDGGGGLTEAFF. CDR3 nucleotides: TGTGCCATCGATGGGGGGGGGGGATTAACTGAAGCTTTCTTT. J is TRBJ1-1 and V is TRBV6-5; D possibly corresponds to TRBD1 (5 bases). CDR1 MNHEY and CDR2 SVGAGI come from the germline V gene. CDR3 length: 14 residues. V was cut by 10 bases and J by 5 bases, with 20 bases left in between.

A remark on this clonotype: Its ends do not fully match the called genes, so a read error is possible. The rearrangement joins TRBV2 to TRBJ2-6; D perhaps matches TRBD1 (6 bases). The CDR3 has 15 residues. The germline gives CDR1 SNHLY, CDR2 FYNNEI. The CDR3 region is CASSDTGPGASVLTF. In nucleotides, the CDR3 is TGTGCCAGCAGCGATACAGGGCCTGGGGCCAGCGTCCTGACTTTC.

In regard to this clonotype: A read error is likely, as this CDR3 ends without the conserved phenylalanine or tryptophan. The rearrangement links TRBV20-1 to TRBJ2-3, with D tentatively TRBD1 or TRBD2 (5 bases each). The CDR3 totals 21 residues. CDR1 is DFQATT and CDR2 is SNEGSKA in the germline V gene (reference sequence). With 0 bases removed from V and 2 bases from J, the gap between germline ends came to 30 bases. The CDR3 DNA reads TGCAGTGCTAGAGAATACCCTGGCCAGCTACCGGGACGAAGACTCACAGATACGCAGTATTCT. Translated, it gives CSAREYPGQLPGRRLTDTQYS.

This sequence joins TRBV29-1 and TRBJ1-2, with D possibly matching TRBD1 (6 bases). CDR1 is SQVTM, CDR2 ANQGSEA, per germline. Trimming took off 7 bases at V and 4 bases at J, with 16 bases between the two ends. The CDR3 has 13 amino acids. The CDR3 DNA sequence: TGCAGCGCCGAAGAGGGGGGAGGCTATGGCTACACCTTC. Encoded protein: CSAEEGGGYGYTF.

The CDR3 spells CASSGLASGVNEQYF. The CDR3, as DNA: TGTGCCAGCAGCGGGCTGGCTAGCGGGGTAAACGAGCAGTACTTC. The rearrangement uses TRBV7-2 and TRBJ2-7; 9 nucleotides agree with TRBD2. V lost 5 bases, J lost 5 bases, and 10 bases stayed unmatched. There are 15 residues in the CDR3. Germline loops: CDR1 SGHTA, CDR2 FQGNSA. Variable domain in full (rest from reference TRBV7-2 and TRBJ2-7): GAGVSQSPSNKVTEKGKDVELRCDPISGHTALYWYRQSLGQGLEFLIYFQGNSAPDKSGLPSDRFSAERTGGSVSTLTIQRTQQEDSAVYLCASSGLASGVNEQYFGPGTRLTVT.

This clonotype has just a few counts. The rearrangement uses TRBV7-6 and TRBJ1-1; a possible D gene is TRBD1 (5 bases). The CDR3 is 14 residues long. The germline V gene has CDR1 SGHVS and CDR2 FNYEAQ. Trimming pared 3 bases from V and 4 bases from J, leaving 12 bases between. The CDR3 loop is CASSFGRAGTEAFF. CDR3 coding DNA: TGTGCCAGCAGCTTTGGCAGGGCGGGCACTGAAGCTTTCTTT.

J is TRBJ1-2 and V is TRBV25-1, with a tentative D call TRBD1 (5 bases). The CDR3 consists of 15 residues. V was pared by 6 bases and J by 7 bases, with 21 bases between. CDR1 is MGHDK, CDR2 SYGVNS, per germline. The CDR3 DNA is TGTGCCAGCAGCGACCCAGGGACCCTACCTCTTGGCTACACCTTC. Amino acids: CASSDPGTLPLGYTF.

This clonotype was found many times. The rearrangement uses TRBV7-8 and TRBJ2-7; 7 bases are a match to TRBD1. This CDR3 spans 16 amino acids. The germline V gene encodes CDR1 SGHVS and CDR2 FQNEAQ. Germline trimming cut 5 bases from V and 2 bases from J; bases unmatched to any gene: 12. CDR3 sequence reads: CASSTTDRDRPYEQYF. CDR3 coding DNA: TGTGCCAGCAGCACGACCGACAGGGACAGACCCTACGAGCAGTACTTC.

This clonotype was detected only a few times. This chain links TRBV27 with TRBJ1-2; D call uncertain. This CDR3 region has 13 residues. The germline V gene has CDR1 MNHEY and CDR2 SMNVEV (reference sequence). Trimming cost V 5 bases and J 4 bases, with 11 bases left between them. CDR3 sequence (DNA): TGTGCCAGCAGTCTGACTCAAACCTATGGCTACACCTTC. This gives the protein CASSLTQTYGYTF.

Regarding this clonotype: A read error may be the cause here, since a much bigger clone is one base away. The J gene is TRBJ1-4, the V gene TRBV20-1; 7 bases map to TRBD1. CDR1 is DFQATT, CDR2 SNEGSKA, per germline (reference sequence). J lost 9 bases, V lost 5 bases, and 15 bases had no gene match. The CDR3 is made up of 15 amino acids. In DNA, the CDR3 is TGCAGTGCTGCCGACCCTGACAGGGAACGTCAAAAACTGTTTTTT. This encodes CSAADPDRERQKLFF.

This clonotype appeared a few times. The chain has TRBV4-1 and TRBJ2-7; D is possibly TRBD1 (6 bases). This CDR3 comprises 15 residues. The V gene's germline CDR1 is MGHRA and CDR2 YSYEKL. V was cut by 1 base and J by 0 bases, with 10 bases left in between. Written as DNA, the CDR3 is TGCGCCAGCAGCCAAGGACAGGAGAGCTCCTACGAGCAGTACTTC. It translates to CASSQGQESSYEQYF.

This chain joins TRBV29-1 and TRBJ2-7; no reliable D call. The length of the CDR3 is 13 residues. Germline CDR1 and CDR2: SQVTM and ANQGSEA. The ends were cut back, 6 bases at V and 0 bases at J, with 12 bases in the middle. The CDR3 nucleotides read TGCAGCGTCGAAAGTTTGGCCTCCTACGAGCAGTACTTC. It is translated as CSVESLASYEQYF.

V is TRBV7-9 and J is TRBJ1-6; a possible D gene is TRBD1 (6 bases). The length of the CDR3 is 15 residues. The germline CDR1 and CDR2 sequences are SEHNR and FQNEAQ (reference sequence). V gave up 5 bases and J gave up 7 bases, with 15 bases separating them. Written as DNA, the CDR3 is TGTGCCAGCAGCCCTTCGGGGGCAGGGAATTCACCCCTCCACTTT. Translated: CASSPSGAGNSPLHF. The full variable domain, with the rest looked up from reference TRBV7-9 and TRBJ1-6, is DTGVSQNPRHKITKRGQNVTFRCDPISEHNRLYWYRQTLGQGPEFLTYFQNEAQLEKSRLLSDRFSAERPKGSFSTLEIQRTEQGDSAMYLCASSPSGAGNSPLHFGNGTRLTVT.

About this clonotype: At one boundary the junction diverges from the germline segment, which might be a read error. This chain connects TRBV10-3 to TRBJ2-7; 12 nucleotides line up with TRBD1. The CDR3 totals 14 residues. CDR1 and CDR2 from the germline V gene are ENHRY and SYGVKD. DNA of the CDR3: TGCGCCGTCAGAGCGGGACAGGGGGCGAGGGAGCAGTACTTC. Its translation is CAVRAGQGAREQYF.

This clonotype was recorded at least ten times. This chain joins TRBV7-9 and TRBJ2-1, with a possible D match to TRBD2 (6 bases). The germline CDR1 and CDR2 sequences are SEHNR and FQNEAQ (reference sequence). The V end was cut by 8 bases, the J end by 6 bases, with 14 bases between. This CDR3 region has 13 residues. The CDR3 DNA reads TGTGCCAGCGGTCCATTAGCGGTCAATGAGCAGTTCTTC. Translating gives CASGPLAVNEQFF. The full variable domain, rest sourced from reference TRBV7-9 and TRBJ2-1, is DTGVSQNPRHKITKRGQNVTFRCDPISEHNRLYWYRQTLGQGPEFLTYFQNEAQLEKSRLLSDRFSAERPKGSFSTLEIQRTEQGDSAMYLCASGPLAVNEQFFGPGTRLTVL.

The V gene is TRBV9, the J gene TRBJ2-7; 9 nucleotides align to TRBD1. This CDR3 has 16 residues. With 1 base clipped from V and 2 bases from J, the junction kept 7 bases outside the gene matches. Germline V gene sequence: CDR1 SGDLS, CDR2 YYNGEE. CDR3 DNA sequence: TGTGCCAGCAGCGTAAGACACCGGGACAGGGCCTACGAGCAGTACTTC. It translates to CASSVRHRDRAYEQYF. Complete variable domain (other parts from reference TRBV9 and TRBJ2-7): DSGVTQTPKHLITATGQRVTLRCSPRSGDLSVYWYQQSLDQGLQFLIQYYNGEERAKGNILERFSAQQFPDLHSELNLSSLELGDSALYFCASSVRHRDRAYEQYFGPGTRLTVT.

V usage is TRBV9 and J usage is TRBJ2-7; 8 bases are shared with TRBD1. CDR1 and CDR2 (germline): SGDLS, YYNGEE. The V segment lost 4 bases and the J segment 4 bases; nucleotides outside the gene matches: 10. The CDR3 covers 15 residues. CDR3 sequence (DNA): TGTGCCAGCAGCCCTACCGGGACAGGTCTGTACGAGCAGTACTTC. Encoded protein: CASSPTGTGLYEQYF.

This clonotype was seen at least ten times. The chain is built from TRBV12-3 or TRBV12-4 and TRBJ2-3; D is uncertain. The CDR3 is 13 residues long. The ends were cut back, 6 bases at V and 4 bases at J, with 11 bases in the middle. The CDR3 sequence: CASRRPVSDTQYF. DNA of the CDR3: TGTGCCAGCAGAAGACCCGTATCAGATACGCAGTATTTT.

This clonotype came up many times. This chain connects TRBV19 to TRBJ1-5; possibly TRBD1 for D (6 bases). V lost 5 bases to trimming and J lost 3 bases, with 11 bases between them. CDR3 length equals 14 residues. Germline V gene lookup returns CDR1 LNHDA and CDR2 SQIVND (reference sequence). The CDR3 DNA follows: TGTGCCAGTAGTTTCAGGGGCTACAATCAGCCCCAGCATTTT. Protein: CASSFRGYNQPQHF.

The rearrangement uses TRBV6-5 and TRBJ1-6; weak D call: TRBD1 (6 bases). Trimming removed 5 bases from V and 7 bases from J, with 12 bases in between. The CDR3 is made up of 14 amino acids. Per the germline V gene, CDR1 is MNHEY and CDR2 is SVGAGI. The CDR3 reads CASSRGQLNSPLHF. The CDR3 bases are TGTGCCAGCAGTCGAGGACAGCTCAATTCACCCCTCCACTTT.

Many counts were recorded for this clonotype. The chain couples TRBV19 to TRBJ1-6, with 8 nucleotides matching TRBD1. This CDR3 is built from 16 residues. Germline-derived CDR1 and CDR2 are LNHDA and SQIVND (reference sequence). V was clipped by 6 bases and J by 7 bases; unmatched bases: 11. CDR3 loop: CASSSNDRGVNSPLHF. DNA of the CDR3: TGTGCCAGTAGCTCAAATGACAGGGGTGTAAATTCACCCCTCCACTTT.

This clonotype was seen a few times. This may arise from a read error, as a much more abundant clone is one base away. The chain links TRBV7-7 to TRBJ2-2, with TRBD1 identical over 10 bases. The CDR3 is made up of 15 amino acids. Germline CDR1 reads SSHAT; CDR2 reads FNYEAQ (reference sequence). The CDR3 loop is CASSLGTGVSGELLF. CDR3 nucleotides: TGTGCTAGCAGCTTAGGGACAGGGGTATCCGGGGAGCTGCTTTTT.

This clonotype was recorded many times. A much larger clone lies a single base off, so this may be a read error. The CDR3: CAISDGGSYEQCF. The CDR3 DNA is TGTGCCATCAGTGACGGGGGATCCTACGAGCAGTGCTTC. The J gene is TRBJ2-7, the V gene TRBV10-3, with a weak D call TRBD2 (6 bases). In germline, CDR1 is ENHRY, CDR2 SYGVKD. The CDR3 covers 13 residues.

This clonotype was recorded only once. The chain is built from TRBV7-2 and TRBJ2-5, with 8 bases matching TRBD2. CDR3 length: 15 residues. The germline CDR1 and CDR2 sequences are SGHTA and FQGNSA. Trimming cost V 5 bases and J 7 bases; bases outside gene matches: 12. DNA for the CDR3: TGTGCCAGCAGCCTACAAGCGGGAGCGCCCGGGACCCAGTACTTC. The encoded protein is CASSLQAGAPGTQYF.

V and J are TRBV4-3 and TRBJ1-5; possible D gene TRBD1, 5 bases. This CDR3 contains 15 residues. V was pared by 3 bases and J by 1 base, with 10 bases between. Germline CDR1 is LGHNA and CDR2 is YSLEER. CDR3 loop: CASSQDRDSNQPQHF. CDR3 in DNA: TGCGCCAGCAGCCAGGATCGGGACAGCAATCAGCCCCAGCATTTT.

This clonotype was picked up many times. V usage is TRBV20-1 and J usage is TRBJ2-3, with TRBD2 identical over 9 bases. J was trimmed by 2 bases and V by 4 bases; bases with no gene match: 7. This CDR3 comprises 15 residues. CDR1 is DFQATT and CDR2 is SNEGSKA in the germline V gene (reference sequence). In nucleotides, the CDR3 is TGCAGTGCTATACGACTAGCGGAAGCCACAGATACGCAGTATTTT. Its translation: CSAIRLAEATDTQYF.

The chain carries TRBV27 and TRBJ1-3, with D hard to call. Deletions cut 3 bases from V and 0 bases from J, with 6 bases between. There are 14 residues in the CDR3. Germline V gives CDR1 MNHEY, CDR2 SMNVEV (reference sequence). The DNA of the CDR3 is TGTGCCAGCAGTTTGGGCGCCTCTGGAAACACCATATATTTT. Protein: CASSLGASGNTIYF.